One and the same sample provided the 10 T cell receptor beta chains below, sequenced in a study of spatial heterogeneity in lung cancer. Study findings and constraints: One measure, the expanded intratumoral alpha and beta TCR count, tracked tumor mutation counts.

Antigens of these TCRs are unknown. A single record per CDR3 protein comes from TCRdb applying MiXCR to the 5' RACE reads. Among under 15,000 distinct CDR3 sequences listed, approximately 2.9% were seen once. The time point was: sample taken at primary tumor resection. Specimen: lung tumor tissue, collected at surgery. The receptor source for this set is a male donor with early-stage non-small cell lung cancer.

This clonotype was seen at least ten times. The rearrangement links TRBV20-1 to TRBJ2-7, with 7 bases matching TRBD1. This CDR3 is built from 12 residues. Germline lookup yields CDR1 DFQATT and CDR2 SNEGSKA (reference sequence). V trimming: 4 bases; J trimming: 6 bases; junction bases outside the gene matches: 6. The chain's CDR3 is CSANRGQGEQYF. The DNA for the CDR3 is TGCAGTGCTAACAGGGGTCAGGGCGAGCAGTACTTC.

This clonotype occurred many times. This chain connects TRBV7-3 to TRBJ2-3; possibly TRBD1 for D (5 bases). The CDR3 loop spans 18 amino acids. Between the trimmed V and J ends, which lost 4 bases and 5 bases, there was a span of 25 bases. Germline V gene sequence: CDR1 SGHTA, CDR2 FQGTGA. CDR3 DNA sequence: TGTGCCAGCAGCTCGTCAGGCAGGCTGCGGCAGGGCGGAGATACGCAGTATTTT. Translation: CASSSSGRLRQGGDTQYF.

This clonotype was recorded many times. This chain connects TRBV7-2 to TRBJ2-6; D gene uncertain. V was cut by 2 bases and J by 1 base, with 12 bases left in between. The CDR3 has 17 residues. The V gene's germline CDR1 is SGHTA and CDR2 FQGNSA. The CDR3 here is CASSLRFGVSGANVLTF. The CDR3 nucleotides are TGTGCCAGCAGCTTACGGTTTGGGGTTTCTGGGGCCAACGTCCTGACTTTC.

This clonotype showed up many times. The chain couples TRBV7-8 to TRBJ1-2; TRBD1 is a possible D gene (6 bases). With 5 bases removed from V and 3 bases from J, the gap between germline ends came to 22 bases. The length of the CDR3 is 17 residues. The germline V gene encodes CDR1 SGHVS and CDR2 FQNEAQ. The DNA of the CDR3 is TGTGCCAGCAGCCAAAAGCAGGGGATTTACAGGGACTATGGCTACACCTTC. This codes for CASSQKQGIYRDYGYTF.

The table lists this clonotype with many counts. The chain links TRBV19 to TRBJ1-5; 8 bases line up with TRBD1. CDR3 length: 15 amino acids. The V and J ends lost 3 bases and 4 bases, in that order; junction bases with no gene match: 5. Germline CDR1 is LNHDA and CDR2 is SQIVND (reference sequence). DNA for the CDR3: TGTGCCAGTAGTATTTGGACAGGGACAAATCAGCCCCAGCATTTT. Translation: CASSIWTGTNQPQHF.

The rearrangement joins TRBV20-1 to TRBJ2-7; TRBD2 matches at 7 bases. Germline lookup yields CDR1 DFQATT and CDR2 SNEGSKA (reference sequence). The junction had 13 bases not matched to a gene; V was cut back by 6 bases and J by 5 bases. The CDR3 totals 14 residues. The CDR3: CSAPGEGFGHEQYF. As DNA, the CDR3 is TGCAGTGCCCCGGGGGAGGGTTTTGGTCACGAGCAGTACTTC.

This clonotype appeared many times. This chain uses TRBV6-5 with TRBJ2-7; D not resolved. The CDR3 covers 15 residues. Germline assignment: CDR1 MNHEY and CDR2 SVGAGI. V lost 5 bases, J lost 0 bases, and 14 bases lay in between. The CDR3 protein is CASSLHPSGSYEQYF. The CDR3 region has the DNA TGTGCCAGCAGTCTTCACCCCTCGGGCTCCTACGAGCAGTACTTC.

The sample holds many counts of this clonotype. The gene calls are TRBV27 and TRBJ2-2; D not resolved. CDR1 and CDR2 from the germline V gene are MNHEY and SMNVEV (reference sequence). The CDR3 covers 14 residues. V was trimmed by 6 bases and J by 5 bases, leaving 13 bases between them. Here the CDR3 reads CASRQEWRTGELFF. The CDR3 DNA sequence: TGTGCCAGCAGGCAGGAGTGGAGAACCGGGGAGCTGTTTTTT.

This clonotype was found many times. The J gene is TRBJ1-1, the V gene TRBV23-1; tentatively, D is TRBD1 (6 bases). TRBV23-1 is classed as an ORF, of uncertain function. Deletions cut 6 bases from V and 6 bases from J, with 17 bases between. The CDR3 has 14 amino acids. This chain's CDR3 is CASSHKQGWAEAFF. CDR3 nucleotide sequence: TGCGCCAGCAGCCATAAACAGGGCTGGGCTGAAGCTTTCTTT.

This clonotype was seen ten or more times. The chain has TRBV6-5 and TRBJ1-3, with D maybe TRBD1 (5 bases). Between the trimmed V and J ends, which lost 5 bases and 2 bases, there was a span of 10 bases. Germline loops: CDR1 MNHEY, CDR2 SVGAGI. The CDR3 is 14 amino acids. The CDR3 is CASSLRGPGNTIYF. For the CDR3, the DNA is TGTGCCAGCAGTCTAAGGGGACCTGGAAACACCATATATTTT.